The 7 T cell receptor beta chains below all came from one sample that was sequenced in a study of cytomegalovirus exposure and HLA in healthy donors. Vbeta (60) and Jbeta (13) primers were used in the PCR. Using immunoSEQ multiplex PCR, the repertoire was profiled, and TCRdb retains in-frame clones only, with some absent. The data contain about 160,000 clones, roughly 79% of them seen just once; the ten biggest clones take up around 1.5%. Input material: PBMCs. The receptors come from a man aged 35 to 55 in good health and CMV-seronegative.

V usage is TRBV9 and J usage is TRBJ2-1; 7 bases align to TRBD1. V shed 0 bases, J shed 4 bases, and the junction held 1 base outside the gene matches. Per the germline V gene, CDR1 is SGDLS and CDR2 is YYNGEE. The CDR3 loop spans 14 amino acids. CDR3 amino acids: CASSVGDSYNEQFF. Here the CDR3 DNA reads TGTGCCAGCAGCGTAGGGGACAGTTACAATGAGCAGTTCTTC.

The CDR3 DNA reads TGTGCCTGGGGGAGTTCCTACAATGAGCAGTTCTTC. This codes for CAWGSSYNEQFF. The chain is built from TRBV30 and TRBJ2-1, with D possibly TRBD2 on 5 matching bases. The CDR3 extends over 12 amino acids. CDR1 and CDR2 from the germline V gene are GTSNPN and SVGIG (reference sequence). V dropped 5 bases and J dropped 1 base, with 6 bases sitting between them.

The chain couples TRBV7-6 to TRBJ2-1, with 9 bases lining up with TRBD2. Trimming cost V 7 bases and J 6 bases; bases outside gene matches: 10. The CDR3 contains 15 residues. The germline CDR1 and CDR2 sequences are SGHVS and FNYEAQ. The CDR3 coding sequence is TGTGCCAGCACCCGGGGCGGGAGGGAGATCAATGAGCAGTTCTTC. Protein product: CASTRGGREINEQFF.

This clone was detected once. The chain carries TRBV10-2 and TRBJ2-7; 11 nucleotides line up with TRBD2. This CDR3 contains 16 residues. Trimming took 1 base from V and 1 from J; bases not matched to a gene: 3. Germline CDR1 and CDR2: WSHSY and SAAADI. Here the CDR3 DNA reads TGCGCCAGCAGTGAGTGGGGGACTAGCGGATCCTACGAGCAGTACTTC. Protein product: CASSEWGTSGSYEQYF.

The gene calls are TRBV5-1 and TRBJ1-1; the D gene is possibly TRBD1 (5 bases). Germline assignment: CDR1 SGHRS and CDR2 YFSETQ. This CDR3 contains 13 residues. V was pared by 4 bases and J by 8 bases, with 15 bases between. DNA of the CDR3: TGCGCCAGCAGCCTATCCGCGGGGGGGGAAGCTTTCTTT. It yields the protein CASSLSAGGEAFF.

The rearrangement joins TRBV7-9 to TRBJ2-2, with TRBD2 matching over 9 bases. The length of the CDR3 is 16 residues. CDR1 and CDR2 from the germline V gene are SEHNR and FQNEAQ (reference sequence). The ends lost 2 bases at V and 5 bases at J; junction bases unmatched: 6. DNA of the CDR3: TGTGCCAGCAGCTTAAGACTAGCGGAGGCGACCGGGGAGCTGTTTTTT. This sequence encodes CASSLRLAEATGELFF.

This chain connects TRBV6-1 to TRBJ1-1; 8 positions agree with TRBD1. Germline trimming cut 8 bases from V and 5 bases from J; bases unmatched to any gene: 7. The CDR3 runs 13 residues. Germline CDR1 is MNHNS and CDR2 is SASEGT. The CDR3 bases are TGTGCCAGCGCAGGGGGCTATCGAACTGAAGCTTTCTTT. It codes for CASAGGYRTEAFF.